This T cell receptor beta chain was documented in a study of early T cells in non-severe SARS-CoV-2 infection. For the study at large: With bulk RNA from unsorted whole blood as input, sequencing yielded unpaired chains. Study observations and caveats: Private and CD4 specificities were missed by VDJdb matching, skewed to anti-spike CD8.

This clonotype was seen a handful of times. The antigen remains undetermined. V was shortened by 5 bases and J by 4 bases, with 15 bases between the two germline ends. This CDR3 is built from 14 residues. Germline-derived CDR1 and CDR2 are SEHNR and FQNEAQ (reference sequence). Separate cDNA molecules each had unique molecular identifiers attached to them. MiXCR, run by TCRdb on the 5' RACE reads, gives a single entry per CDR3 protein. The sample has more than 85,000 distinct CDR3 sequences; roughly 12% are singletons. This receptor was identified in an adult who was a healthcare worker with PCR-confirmed SARS-CoV-2 infection or an uninfected control (not recorded which). Sequenced here: whole blood, sampled at baseline. The rearrangement joins TRBV7-9 to TRBJ2-7; D might be TRBD1 (6 bases). The CDR3 nucleotides read TGTGCCAGCAGCCCGAGACAGGATGTTTACGAGCAGTACTTC. Translated, it gives CASSPRQDVYEQYF.